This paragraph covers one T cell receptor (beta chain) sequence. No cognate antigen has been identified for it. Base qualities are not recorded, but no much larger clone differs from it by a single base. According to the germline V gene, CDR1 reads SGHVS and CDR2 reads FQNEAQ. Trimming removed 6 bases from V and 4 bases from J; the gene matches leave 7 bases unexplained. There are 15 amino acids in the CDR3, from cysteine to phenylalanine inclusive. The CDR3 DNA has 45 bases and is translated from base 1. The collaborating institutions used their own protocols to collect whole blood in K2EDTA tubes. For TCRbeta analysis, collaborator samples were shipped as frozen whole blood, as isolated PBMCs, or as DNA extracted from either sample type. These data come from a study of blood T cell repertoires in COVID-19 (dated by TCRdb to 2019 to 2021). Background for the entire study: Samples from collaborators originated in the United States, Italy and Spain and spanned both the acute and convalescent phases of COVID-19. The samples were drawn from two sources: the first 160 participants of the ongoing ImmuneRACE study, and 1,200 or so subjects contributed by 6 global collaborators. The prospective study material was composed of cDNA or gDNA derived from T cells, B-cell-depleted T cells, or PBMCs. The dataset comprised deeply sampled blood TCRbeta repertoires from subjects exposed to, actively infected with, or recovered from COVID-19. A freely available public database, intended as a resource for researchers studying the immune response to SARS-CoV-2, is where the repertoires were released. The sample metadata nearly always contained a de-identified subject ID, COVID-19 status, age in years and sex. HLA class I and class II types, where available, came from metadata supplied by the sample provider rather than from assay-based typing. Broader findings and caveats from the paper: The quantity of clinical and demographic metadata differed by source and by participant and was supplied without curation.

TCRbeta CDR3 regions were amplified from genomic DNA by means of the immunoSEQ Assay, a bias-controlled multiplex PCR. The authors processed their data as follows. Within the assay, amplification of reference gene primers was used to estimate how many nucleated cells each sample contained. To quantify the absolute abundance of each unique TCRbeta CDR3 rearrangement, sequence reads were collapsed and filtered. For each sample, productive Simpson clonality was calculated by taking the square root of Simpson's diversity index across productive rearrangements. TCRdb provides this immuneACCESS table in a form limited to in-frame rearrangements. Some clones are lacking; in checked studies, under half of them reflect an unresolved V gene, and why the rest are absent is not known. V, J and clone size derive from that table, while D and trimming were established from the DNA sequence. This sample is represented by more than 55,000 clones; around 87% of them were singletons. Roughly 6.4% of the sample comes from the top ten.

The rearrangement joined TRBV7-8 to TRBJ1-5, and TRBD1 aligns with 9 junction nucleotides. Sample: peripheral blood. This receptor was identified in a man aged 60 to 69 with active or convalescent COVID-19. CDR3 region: CASRPDRGNNQPQHF. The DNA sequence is TGTGCCAGCAGACCCGACAGGGGGAATAATCAGCCCCAGCATTTT. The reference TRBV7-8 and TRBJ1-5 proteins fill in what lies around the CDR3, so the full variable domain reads GAGVSQSPRYKVAKRGQDVALRCDPISGHVSLFWYQQALGQGPEFLTYFQNEAQLDKSGLPSDRFFAERPEGSVSTLKIQRTQQEDSAVYLCASRPDRGNNQPQHFGDGTRLSIL.